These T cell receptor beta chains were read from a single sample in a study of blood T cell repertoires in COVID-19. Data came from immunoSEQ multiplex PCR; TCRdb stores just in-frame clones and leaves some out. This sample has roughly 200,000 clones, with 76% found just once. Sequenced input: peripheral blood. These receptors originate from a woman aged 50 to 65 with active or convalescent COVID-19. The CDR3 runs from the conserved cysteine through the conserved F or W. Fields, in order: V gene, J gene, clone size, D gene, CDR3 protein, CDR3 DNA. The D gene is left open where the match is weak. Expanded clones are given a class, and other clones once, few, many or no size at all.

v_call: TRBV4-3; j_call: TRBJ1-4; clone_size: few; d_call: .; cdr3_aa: CASSQDPGINEKLFF; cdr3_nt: TGCGCCAGCAGCCAAGATCCAGGGATTAATGAAAAACTGTTTTTT
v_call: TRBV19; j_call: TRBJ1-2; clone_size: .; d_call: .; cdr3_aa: CASSIAPGYGYTF; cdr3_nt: TGTGCCAGTAGTATTGCCCCAGGGTATGGCTACACCTTC
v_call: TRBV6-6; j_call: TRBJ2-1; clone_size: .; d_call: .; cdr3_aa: CASTRGGADEQFF; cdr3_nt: TGTGCCAGCACTAGGGGGGGGGCTGATGAGCAGTTCTTC
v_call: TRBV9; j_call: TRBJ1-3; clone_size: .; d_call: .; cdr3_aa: CASSPRGDTTSGNTIYF; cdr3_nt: TGTGCCAGCAGCCCCCGGGGGGACACCACCTCTGGAAACACCATATATTTT
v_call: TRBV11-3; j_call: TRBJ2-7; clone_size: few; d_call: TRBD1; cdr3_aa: CASSIGTGTYEQYF; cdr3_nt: TGTGCCAGCAGCATCGGGACAGGGACCTACGAGCAGTACTTC
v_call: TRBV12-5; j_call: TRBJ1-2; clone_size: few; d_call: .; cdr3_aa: CASGLSGEWMDGYTF; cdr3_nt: TGTGCTAGTGGTTTATCGGGGGAGTGGATGGATGGCTACACCTTC
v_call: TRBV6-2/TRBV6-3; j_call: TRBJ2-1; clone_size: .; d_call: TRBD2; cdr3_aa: CASSYPSGSLGNEQFF; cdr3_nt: TGTGCCAGCAGTTACCCGAGCGGGAGTTTAGGTAATGAGCAGTTCTTC
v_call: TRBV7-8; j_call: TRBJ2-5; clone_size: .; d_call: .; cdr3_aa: CASIPRGTSKTQYF; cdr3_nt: TGTGCCAGCATCCCCCGGGGTACCTCTAAGACCCAGTACTTC
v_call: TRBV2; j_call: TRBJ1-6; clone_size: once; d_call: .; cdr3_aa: CASKLLRQHNSPLHF; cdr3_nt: TGTGCCAGCAAGTTACTTCGACAGCATAATTCACCCCTCCACTTT
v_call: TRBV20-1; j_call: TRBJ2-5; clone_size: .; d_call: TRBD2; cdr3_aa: CSASPGLRQETQYF; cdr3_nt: TGCAGTGCTAGTCCGGGACTACGGCAAGAGACCCAGTACTTC
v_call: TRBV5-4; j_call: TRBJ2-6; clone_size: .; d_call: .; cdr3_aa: CASSLAATRYGTGANVLTF; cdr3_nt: TGTGCCAGCAGCTTGGCGGCCACGCGCTACGGGACTGGGGCCAACGTCCTGACTTTC
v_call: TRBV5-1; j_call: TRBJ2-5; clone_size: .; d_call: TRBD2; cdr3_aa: CASGLAGFAGETQYF; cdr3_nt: TGCGCCAGCGGCCTAGCGGGGTTTGCGGGTGAGACCCAGTACTTC
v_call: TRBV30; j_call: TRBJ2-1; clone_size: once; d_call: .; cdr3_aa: CAWSVLGSYNEQFF; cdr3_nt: TGTGCCTGGAGTGTACTCGGGTCCTACAATGAGCAGTTCTTC
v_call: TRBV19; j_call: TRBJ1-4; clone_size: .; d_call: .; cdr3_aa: CASSMGGAANEKLFF; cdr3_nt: TGTGCCAGTAGTATGGGAGGGGCGGCTAATGAAAAACTGTTTTTT
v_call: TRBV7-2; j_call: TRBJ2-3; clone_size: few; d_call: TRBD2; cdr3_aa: CASSPTSGGFRDTQYF; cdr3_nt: TGTGCCAGCAGCCCAACTAGCGGGGGGTTCAGGGATACGCAGTATTTT
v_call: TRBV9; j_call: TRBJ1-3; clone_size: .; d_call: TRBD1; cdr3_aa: CASSSGPGTAGNTIYF; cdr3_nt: TGTGCCAGCAGCTCCGGCCCGGGGACAGCAGGAAACACCATATATTTT
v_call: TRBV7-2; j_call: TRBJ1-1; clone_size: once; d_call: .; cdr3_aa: CASSLVHPNTEAFF; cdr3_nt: TGTGCCAGCAGCTTAGTACACCCGAACACTGAAGCTTTCTTT
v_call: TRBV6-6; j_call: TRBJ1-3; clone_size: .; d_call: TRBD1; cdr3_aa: CASSRDRSSGNTIYF; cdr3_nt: TGTGCCAGCAGCCGGGACAGAAGCTCTGGAAACACCATATATTTT
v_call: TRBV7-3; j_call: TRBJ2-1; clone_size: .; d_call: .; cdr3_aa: CASSYQGGYNEQFF; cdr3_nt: TGTGCCAGCAGTTATCAGGGGGGTTACAATGAGCAGTTCTTC
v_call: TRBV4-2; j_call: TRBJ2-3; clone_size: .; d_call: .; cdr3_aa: CASSQDVARTTGTQYF; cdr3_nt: TGTGCCAGCAGCCAGGATGTGGCCCGTACGACCGGGACGCAGTATTTT
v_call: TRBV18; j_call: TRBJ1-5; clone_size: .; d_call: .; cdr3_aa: CASSRGGRRNQPQHF; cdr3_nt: TGTGCCAGCTCTAGGGGCGGACGGCGCAATCAGCCCCAGCATTTT
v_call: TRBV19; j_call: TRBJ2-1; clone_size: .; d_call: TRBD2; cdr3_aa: CASSVTSGGYNEQFF; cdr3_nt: TGTGCCAGTAGCGTTACTAGCGGGGGGTATAATGAGCAGTTCTTC
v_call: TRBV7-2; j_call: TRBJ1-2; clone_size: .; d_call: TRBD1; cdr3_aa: CASSGRDSFNGYTF; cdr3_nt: TGTGCCAGCAGCGGACGGGACAGTTTTAACGGCTACACCTTC
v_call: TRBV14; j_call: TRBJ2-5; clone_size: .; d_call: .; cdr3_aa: CASSRNRGQETQYF; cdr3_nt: TGTGCCAGCAGCCGGAACCGGGGCCAAGAGACCCAGTACTTC
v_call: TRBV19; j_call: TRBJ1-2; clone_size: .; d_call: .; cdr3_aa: CASTSNLDRIYGYTF; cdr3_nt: TGTGCCAGTACCTCCAACCTCGACAGGATCTATGGCTACACCTTC
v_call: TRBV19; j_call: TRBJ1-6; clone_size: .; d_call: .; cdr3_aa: CASSIQGGNSPLHF; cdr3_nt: TGTGCCAGTAGTATACAGGGTGGCAATTCACCCCTCCACTTT
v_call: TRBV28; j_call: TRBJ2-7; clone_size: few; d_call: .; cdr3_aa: CASSLGGAVTEQYF; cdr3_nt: TGTGCCAGCAGTTTGGGGGGGGCTGTTACCGAGCAGTACTTC
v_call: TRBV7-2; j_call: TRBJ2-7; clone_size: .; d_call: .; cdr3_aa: CASSLSPQGYEQYF; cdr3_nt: TGTGCCAGCAGCTTAAGTCCCCAGGGCTACGAGCAGTACTTC
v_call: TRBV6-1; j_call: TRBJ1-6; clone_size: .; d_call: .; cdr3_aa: CASSEARQGNSPLHF; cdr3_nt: TGTGCCAGCAGTGAAGCACGGCAGGGGAATTCACCCCTCCACTTT
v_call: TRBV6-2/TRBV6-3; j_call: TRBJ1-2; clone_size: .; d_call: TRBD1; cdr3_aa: CASSYDQGAGYGYTF; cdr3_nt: TGTGCCAGCAGTTACGATCAGGGGGCGGGCTATGGCTACACCTTC
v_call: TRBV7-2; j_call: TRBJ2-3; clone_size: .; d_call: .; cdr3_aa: CASSIRDSATDTQYF; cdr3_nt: TGTGCCAGCAGCATCCGGGACTCCGCCACAGATACGCAGTATTTT
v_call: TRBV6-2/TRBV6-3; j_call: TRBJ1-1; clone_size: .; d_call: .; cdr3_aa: CASSQEQGRAFF; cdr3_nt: TGTGCCAGCAGCCAGGAACAGGGACGAGCTTTCTTT
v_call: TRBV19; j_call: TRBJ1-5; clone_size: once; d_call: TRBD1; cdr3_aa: CASSIGQGANQPQHF; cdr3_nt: TGTGCCAGTAGTATAGGGCAGGGGGCGAATCAGCCCCAGCATTTT
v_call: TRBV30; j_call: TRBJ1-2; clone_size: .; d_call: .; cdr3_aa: CAWSGGQYGYTF; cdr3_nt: TGTGCCTGGAGTGGCGGACAGTATGGCTACACCTTC
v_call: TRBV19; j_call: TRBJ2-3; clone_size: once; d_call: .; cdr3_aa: CASSIVSDTQYF; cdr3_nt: TGTGCCAGTAGTATAGTCTCAGATACGCAGTATTTT
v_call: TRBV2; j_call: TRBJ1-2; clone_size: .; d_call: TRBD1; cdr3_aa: CASSGTGTVYGYTF; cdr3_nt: TGTGCCAGCAGTGGAACCGGGACAGTCTATGGCTACACCTTC
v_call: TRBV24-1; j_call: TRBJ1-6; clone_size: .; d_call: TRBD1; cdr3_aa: CATSDRIPTGRSPLHF; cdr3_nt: TGTGCCACCAGTGATCGAATCCCGACAGGGCGATCACCCCTCCACTTT
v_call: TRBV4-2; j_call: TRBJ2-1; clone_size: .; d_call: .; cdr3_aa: CASSSNRLANTYNEQFF; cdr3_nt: TGTGCCAGCAGCTCCAATCGGCTAGCGAATACCTACAATGAGCAGTTCTTC
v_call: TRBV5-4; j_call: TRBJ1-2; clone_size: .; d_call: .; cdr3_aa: CASSLQGLHGYTF; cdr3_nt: TGTGCCAGCAGCTTACAGGGATTACATGGCTACACCTTC
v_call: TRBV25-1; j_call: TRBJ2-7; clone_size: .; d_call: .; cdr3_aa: CASSEQGRPYEQYF; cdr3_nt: TGTGCCAGCAGTGAACAGGGGCGGCCCTACGAGCAGTACTTC
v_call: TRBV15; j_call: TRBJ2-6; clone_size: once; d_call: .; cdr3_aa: CATSNRENSGANVLTF; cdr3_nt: TGTGCCACCAGCAACCGGGAAAACTCTGGGGCCAACGTCCTGACTTTC
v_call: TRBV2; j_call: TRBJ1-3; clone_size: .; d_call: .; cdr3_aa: CASSGRSANSGNTIYF; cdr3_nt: TGTGCCAGCAGTGGGCGGTCGGCCAACTCTGGAAACACCATATATTTT
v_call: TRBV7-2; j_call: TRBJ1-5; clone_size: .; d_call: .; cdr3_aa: CASSLGRGSQPQHF; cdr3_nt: TGTGCCAGCAGCTTAGGGAGGGGCTCTCAGCCCCAGCATTTT
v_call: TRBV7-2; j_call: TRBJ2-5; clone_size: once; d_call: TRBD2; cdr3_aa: CASSLAWTSGASNAQETQYF; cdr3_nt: TGTGCCAGCAGCTTAGCCTGGACTAGCGGGGCGTCCAATGCCCAAGAGACCCAGTACTTC
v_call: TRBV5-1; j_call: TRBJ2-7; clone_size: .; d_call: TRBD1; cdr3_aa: CASSPEPGTGTSEQYF; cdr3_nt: TGCGCCAGCAGCCCGGAACCCGGGACAGGGACGAGCGAGCAGTACTTC
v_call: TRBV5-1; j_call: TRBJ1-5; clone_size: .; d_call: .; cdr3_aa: CASSLGQDQPQHF; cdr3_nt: TGCGCCAGCAGCTTGGGACAGGATCAGCCCCAGCATTTT